The present entry profiles one T cell receptor beta chain with its context. The antigen is not known. A much larger clone is a single base away; this may be a read error. The entire patient cohort was treatment-naive prior to thyroid surgery. The data were obtained in a study of metastatic and nonmetastatic thyroid tumors. Study-wide context: The comparison covered peripheral blood and tumor or nodule tissue in malignant and benign thyroid patients. Study-wide results and caveats: Reportedly, malignant thyroid tumors had significantly higher TCR beta diversity than benign nodules, in blood and tumor.

Germline CDR1 and CDR2: KGHDR and SFDVKD. V gave up 4 bases and J gave up 1 base, with 21 bases separating them. The CDR3 is made up of 18 amino acids. Original methodology: In papillary thyroid cancer, a distant-metastasis classifier was built using CDR3 differences across clinicopathological groups. TCRdb reprocessed the PCR reads via MiXCR. The V and J calls follow TCRdb's processing rather than the paper's. Here the sample spans about 40,000 clones, roughly a sixth being singletons. Material for sequencing was tumor tissue. The TCR originated in a female donor with papillary thyroid cancer or a benign thyroid nodule (not recorded which). Some clones in this sample may be carry-over from other donors' samples. V usage is TRBV24-1 and J usage is TRBJ2-5, with TRBD1 as a possible D gene (5 bases). The CDR3 sequence is CATSDPSGKGMVQETQYF. The DNA of the CDR3 is TGTGCCACCAGTGACCCTTCCGGAAAGGGGATGGTCCAAGAGACCCAGTACTTC.